A selection of T cell receptor beta chains follows, all from one sample in a study of blood T cell repertoires in COVID-19. Sequencing was performed with immunoSEQ multiplex PCR; in TCRdb, only in-frame clones are kept and a portion is missing. The sample records around 200,000 clones, about four fifths being singletons. The sequenced material came from peripheral blood. The receptors originated from a human donor with acute or convalescent COVID-19. The donor label of this sample is uncertain. The CDR3 runs from the conserved cysteine through the conserved F or W. D genes are given only for firm matches. Some rows have no size entry. The others give once, few or many, or a class for an expanded clone.

abundance: -; v_gene: TRBV20-1; j_gene: TRBJ2-7; d_gene: TRBD2; CDR3aa: CSASGLAGHFF; CDR3nt: TGCAGTGCTAGCGGACTAGCGGGGCATTTCTTC
abundance: few; v_gene: TRBV19; j_gene: TRBJ1-3; d_gene: -; CDR3aa: CASSSNRDSGNTIYF; CDR3nt: TGTGCCAGTAGTTCGAACAGGGACTCTGGAAACACCATATATTTT
abundance: -; v_gene: TRBV5-1; j_gene: TRBJ2-7; d_gene: -; CDR3aa: CASSLGGQGGYEQYF; CDR3nt: TGCGCCAGCAGCTTGGGGGGACAAGGCGGCTACGAGCAGTACTTC
abundance: -; v_gene: TRBV3-1/TRBV3-2; j_gene: TRBJ1-2; d_gene: -; CDR3aa: CASSQIGLAYGYTF; CDR3nt: TGTGCCAGCAGCCAAATAGGTCTAGCTTATGGCTACACCTTC
abundance: -; v_gene: TRBV25-1; j_gene: TRBJ1-4; d_gene: TRBD1; CDR3aa: CASSGQGVGVVGEKLFF; CDR3nt: TGTGCCAGCAGCGGACAGGGGGTTGGGGTGGTTGGAGAAAAACTGTTTTTT
abundance: once; v_gene: TRBV11-1; j_gene: TRBJ1-6; d_gene: TRBD1; CDR3aa: CASSSGGPPPLHF; CDR3nt: TGTGCCAGCAGCTCAGGGGGCCCACCCCCCCTCCACTTT
abundance: -; v_gene: TRBV28; j_gene: TRBJ2-5; d_gene: -; CDR3aa: CASSSNPAGKETQYF; CDR3nt: TGTGCCAGCAGTTCCAACCCGGCAGGCAAAGAGACCCAGTACTTC
abundance: few; v_gene: TRBV5-1; j_gene: TRBJ1-6; d_gene: TRBD1; CDR3aa: CASSLADRESSPLHF; CDR3nt: TGCGCCAGCAGCTTGGCTGACAGGGAGAGTTCACCCCTCCACTTT
abundance: -; v_gene: TRBV6-1; j_gene: TRBJ1-2; d_gene: -; CDR3aa: CASSDLGGYTF; CDR3nt: TGTGCCAGCAGTGATCTAGGTGGCTACACCTTC
abundance: -; v_gene: TRBV29-1; j_gene: TRBJ2-1; d_gene: TRBD2; CDR3aa: CSVGLAGLGFF; CDR3nt: TGCAGCGTCGGACTAGCGGGGCTGGGGTTCTTC
abundance: -; v_gene: TRBV27; j_gene: TRBJ2-3; d_gene: -; CDR3aa: CASRPGLITDTQYF; CDR3nt: TGTGCCAGCAGACCGGGACTTATAACAGATACGCAGTATTTT
abundance: -; v_gene: TRBV28; j_gene: TRBJ1-5; d_gene: -; CDR3aa: CASSLSRQGPQHF; CDR3nt: TGTGCCAGCAGTTTATCCCGTCAGGGGCCCCAGCATTTT
abundance: -; v_gene: TRBV7-2; j_gene: TRBJ1-5; d_gene: -; CDR3aa: CASSPDRNQPQHF; CDR3nt: TGTGCCAGCAGCCCCGACAGAAATCAGCCCCAGCATTTT
abundance: -; v_gene: TRBV28; j_gene: TRBJ1-5; d_gene: -; CDR3aa: CASRLRGGNQPQHF; CDR3nt: TGTGCCAGCAGACTTAGGGGCGGCAATCAGCCCCAGCATTTT
abundance: once; v_gene: TRBV5-1; j_gene: TRBJ1-1; d_gene: TRBD1; CDR3aa: CASSLLDRANTEAFF; CDR3nt: TGCGCCAGCAGCTTGCTGGACAGGGCCAACACTGAAGCTTTCTTT
abundance: -; v_gene: TRBV6-5; j_gene: TRBJ1-2; d_gene: TRBD1; CDR3aa: CASRIGTGDGYTF; CDR3nt: TGTGCCAGCAGAATAGGGACAGGGGATGGCTACACCTTC
abundance: few; v_gene: TRBV3-1/TRBV3-2; j_gene: TRBJ2-5; d_gene: TRBD2; CDR3aa: CASSPLAGAQETQYF; CDR3nt: TGTGCCAGCAGCCCACTAGCGGGAGCCCAAGAGACCCAGTACTTC
abundance: -; v_gene: TRBV5-5; j_gene: TRBJ1-5; d_gene: -; CDR3aa: CASSSQGWQAGQPQHF; CDR3nt: TGTGCCAGCAGTTCGCAAGGTTGGCAGGCAGGACAGCCCCAGCATTTT
abundance: -; v_gene: TRBV19; j_gene: TRBJ1-2; d_gene: -; CDR3aa: CASSIGQHYGYTF; CDR3nt: TGTGCCAGTAGTATAGGACAGCACTATGGCTACACCTTC
abundance: -; v_gene: TRBV28; j_gene: TRBJ2-3; d_gene: TRBD2; CDR3aa: CASSSPGTSGRGTQYF; CDR3nt: TGTGCCAGCAGTTCGCCCGGGACTAGCGGGAGGGGTACGCAGTATTTT
abundance: -; v_gene: TRBV7-3; j_gene: TRBJ2-3; d_gene: TRBD2; CDR3aa: CASSPSTSGLLTDTQYF; CDR3nt: TGTGCCAGCAGCCCCAGTACTAGCGGTCTTCTCACAGATACGCAGTATTTT
abundance: -; v_gene: TRBV18; j_gene: TRBJ1-1; d_gene: -; CDR3aa: CASSPSLDSYRANTEAFF; CDR3nt: TGTGCCAGCTCACCGTCATTGGATAGTTACAGGGCGAACACTGAAGCTTTCTTT
abundance: -; v_gene: TRBV5-1; j_gene: TRBJ2-2; d_gene: TRBD1; CDR3aa: CASSAGTGNTGELFF; CDR3nt: TGCGCCAGCAGCGCCGGGACAGGGAACACCGGGGAGCTGTTTTTT
abundance: -; v_gene: TRBV6-5; j_gene: TRBJ1-4; d_gene: -; CDR3aa: CASRPGSEKLFF; CDR3nt: TGTGCCAGCAGACCGGGAAGTGAAAAACTGTTTTTT
abundance: -; v_gene: TRBV7-9; j_gene: TRBJ1-1; d_gene: TRBD1; CDR3aa: CASSARQGRNTEAFF; CDR3nt: TGTGCCAGCAGCGCCAGACAGGGGAGGAACACTGAAGCTTTCTTT
abundance: -; v_gene: TRBV19; j_gene: TRBJ2-1; d_gene: TRBD1; CDR3aa: CASSSTFGQGREQFF; CDR3nt: TGTGCCAGTAGTTCGACCTTTGGACAGGGGAGGGAGCAGTTCTTC
abundance: -; v_gene: TRBV19; j_gene: TRBJ1-6; d_gene: TRBD1; CDR3aa: CASSIKQGAGSPLHF; CDR3nt: TGTGCCAGTAGTATCAAACAGGGGGCCGGTTCACCCCTCCACTTT
abundance: -; v_gene: TRBV6-2/TRBV6-3; j_gene: TRBJ1-5; d_gene: -; CDR3aa: CASSYRSGQRGRGEPQHF; CDR3nt: TGTGCCAGCAGTTACCGAAGCGGGCAGCGAGGGCGCGGAGAGCCCCAGCATTTT
abundance: -; v_gene: TRBV5-8; j_gene: TRBJ1-5; d_gene: -; CDR3aa: CASSLIGDQPQHF; CDR3nt: TGTGCCAGCAGCTTGATCGGGGATCAGCCCCAGCATTTT
abundance: -; v_gene: TRBV6-5; j_gene: TRBJ1-1; d_gene: -; CDR3aa: CASSSPMNTEAFF; CDR3nt: TGTGCCAGCAGTTCTCCTATGAACACTGAAGCTTTCTTT
abundance: -; v_gene: TRBV7-7; j_gene: TRBJ2-5; d_gene: TRBD2; CDR3aa: CASSPGTSGREETQYF; CDR3nt: TGTGCTAGCAGCCCGGGGACTAGCGGGAGAGAAGAGACCCAGTACTTC
abundance: -; v_gene: TRBV12-3/TRBV12-4; j_gene: TRBJ1-2; d_gene: -; CDR3aa: CASKRDGYTF; CDR3nt: TGTGCCAGCAAGAGAGATGGCTACACCTTC
abundance: -; v_gene: TRBV10-3; j_gene: TRBJ2-3; d_gene: TRBD1; CDR3aa: CAIRPGQTTDTQYF; CDR3nt: TGTGCCATCAGGCCGGGACAGACCACAGATACGCAGTATTTT
abundance: once; v_gene: TRBV19; j_gene: TRBJ1-3; d_gene: -; CDR3aa: CASSIGGLVSGNTIYF; CDR3nt: TGTGCCAGTAGTATCGGGGGACTTGTCTCTGGAAACACCATATATTTT
abundance: -; v_gene: TRBV12-3/TRBV12-4; j_gene: TRBJ2-7; d_gene: TRBD2; CDR3aa: CASSTIAGSEQYF; CDR3nt: TGTGCCAGCTCTACCATAGCGGGCTCCGAGCAGTACTTC
abundance: -; v_gene: TRBV6-5; j_gene: TRBJ1-5; d_gene: -; CDR3aa: CASKAGLNQPQHF; CDR3nt: TGTGCCAGCAAAGCAGGACTCAATCAGCCCCAGCATTTT
abundance: -; v_gene: TRBV30; j_gene: TRBJ1-6; d_gene: -; CDR3aa: CAWSRTTSSYNSPLHF; CDR3nt: TGTGCCTGGAGCCGGACAACGAGCTCCTATAATTCACCCCTCCACTTT
abundance: -; v_gene: TRBV6-5; j_gene: TRBJ1-1; d_gene: -; CDR3aa: CASSSLGRTYTEAFF; CDR3nt: TGTGCCAGCAGTAGTTTAGGGAGGACGTACACTGAAGCTTTCTTT
abundance: once; v_gene: TRBV6-2/TRBV6-3; j_gene: TRBJ2-7; d_gene: TRBD2; CDR3aa: CASSSTSGGTYEQYF; CDR3nt: TGTGCCAGCAGTTCCACTAGCGGGGGAACCTACGAGCAGTACTTC
abundance: -; v_gene: TRBV2; j_gene: TRBJ2-2; d_gene: TRBD2; CDR3aa: CASRAGLAGAVTGELFF; CDR3nt: TGTGCCAGCAGGGCGGGACTAGCGGGAGCCGTCACCGGGGAGCTGTTTTTT
abundance: -; v_gene: TRBV6-4; j_gene: TRBJ1-5; d_gene: -; CDR3aa: CASSEGARQPQHF; CDR3nt: TGTGCCAGCAGTGAGGGGGCGCGTCAGCCCCAGCATTTT
abundance: -; v_gene: TRBV5-1; j_gene: TRBJ2-5; d_gene: -; CDR3aa: CASNEGDRETQYF; CDR3nt: TGCGCCAGCAACGAGGGGGATAGGGAGACCCAGTACTTC
abundance: -; v_gene: TRBV6-2/TRBV6-3; j_gene: TRBJ2-7; d_gene: TRBD1; CDR3aa: CASSYGWDRQGEQYF; CDR3nt: TGTGCCAGCAGTTACGGTTGGGACAGGCAGGGCGAGCAGTACTTC
abundance: -; v_gene: TRBV7-2; j_gene: TRBJ2-7; d_gene: -; CDR3aa: CASSLGRQTSSYEQYF; CDR3nt: TGTGCCAGCAGCTTAGGGCGGCAGACGAGCTCCTACGAGCAGTACTTC
abundance: -; v_gene: TRBV30; j_gene: TRBJ2-3; d_gene: -; CDR3aa: CAWSVSFQSTDTQYF; CDR3nt: TGTGCCTGGAGTGTGTCCTTCCAGAGCACAGATACGCAGTATTTT
abundance: -; v_gene: TRBV18; j_gene: TRBJ2-2; d_gene: -; CDR3aa: CASSPSQGLATGELFF; CDR3nt: TGTGCCAGCTCACCCTCTCAGGGGTTGGCGACCGGGGAGCTGTTTTTT
abundance: few; v_gene: TRBV7-9; j_gene: TRBJ2-7; d_gene: -; CDR3aa: CASSLPGGAYEQYF; CDR3nt: TGTGCCAGCAGCTTACCAGGAGGGGCCTACGAGCAGTACTTC
abundance: -; v_gene: TRBV7-2; j_gene: TRBJ2-2; d_gene: TRBD1; CDR3aa: CASSLGTANTGELFF; CDR3nt: TGTGCCAGCAGCTTGGGGACAGCGAACACCGGGGAGCTGTTTTTT
abundance: -; v_gene: TRBV5-4; j_gene: TRBJ2-3; d_gene: -; CDR3aa: CASSFGQITDTQYF; CDR3nt: TGTGCCAGCAGCTTTGGACAGATCACAGATACGCAGTATTTT
abundance: -; v_gene: TRBV14; j_gene: TRBJ2-3; d_gene: TRBD2; CDR3aa: CASSRLAGGRTDTQYF; CDR3nt: TGTGCCAGCAGCCGGTTAGCGGGAGGTAGGACAGATACGCAGTATTTT
abundance: -; v_gene: TRBV7-8; j_gene: TRBJ1-1; d_gene: -; CDR3aa: CASSLGVGGAWANTEAFF; CDR3nt: TGTGCCAGCAGCTTAGGGGTAGGGGGGGCCTGGGCGAACACTGAAGCTTTCTTT
abundance: -; v_gene: TRBV19; j_gene: TRBJ1-5; d_gene: -; CDR3aa: CASSSRSGGGKQQAQHF; CDR3nt: TGTGCCAGTAGTTCCCGATCGGGAGGGGGTAAGCAACAAGCCCAGCATTTT
abundance: -; v_gene: TRBV28; j_gene: TRBJ2-1; d_gene: -; CDR3aa: CASSLSGGTFNEQFF; CDR3nt: TGTGCCAGCAGTTTATCGGGCGGGACTTTCAATGAGCAGTTCTTC
abundance: -; v_gene: TRBV9; j_gene: TRBJ1-1; d_gene: -; CDR3aa: CASSVAQATEAFF; CDR3nt: TGTGCCAGCAGCGTAGCACAGGCCACTGAAGCTTTCTTT
abundance: -; v_gene: TRBV3-1/TRBV3-2; j_gene: TRBJ2-1; d_gene: TRBD2; CDR3aa: CASSQDAGDSYNEQFF; CDR3nt: TGTGCCAGCAGCCAAGATGCGGGGGACTCCTACAATGAGCAGTTCTTC
abundance: -; v_gene: TRBV11-2; j_gene: TRBJ1-2; d_gene: -; CDR3aa: CASSLDEVGAWGYTF; CDR3nt: TGTGCCAGCAGCTTAGATGAAGTAGGGGCGTGGGGCTACACCTTC
abundance: -; v_gene: TRBV6-5; j_gene: TRBJ1-5; d_gene: TRBD1; CDR3aa: CASSRGYEPQHF; CDR3nt: TGTGCCAGCAGCAGGGGGTATGAGCCCCAGCATTTT
abundance: -; v_gene: TRBV3-1/TRBV3-2; j_gene: TRBJ2-3; d_gene: -; CDR3aa: CASSQTPSAVSTDTQYF; CDR3nt: TGTGCCAGCAGCCAAACCCCCTCTGCGGTAAGCACAGATACGCAGTATTTT
abundance: -; v_gene: TRBV30; j_gene: TRBJ1-6; d_gene: TRBD1; CDR3aa: CACHGQGHSPLHF; CDR3nt: TGTGCCTGTCACGGACAGGGACATTCACCCCTCCACTTT